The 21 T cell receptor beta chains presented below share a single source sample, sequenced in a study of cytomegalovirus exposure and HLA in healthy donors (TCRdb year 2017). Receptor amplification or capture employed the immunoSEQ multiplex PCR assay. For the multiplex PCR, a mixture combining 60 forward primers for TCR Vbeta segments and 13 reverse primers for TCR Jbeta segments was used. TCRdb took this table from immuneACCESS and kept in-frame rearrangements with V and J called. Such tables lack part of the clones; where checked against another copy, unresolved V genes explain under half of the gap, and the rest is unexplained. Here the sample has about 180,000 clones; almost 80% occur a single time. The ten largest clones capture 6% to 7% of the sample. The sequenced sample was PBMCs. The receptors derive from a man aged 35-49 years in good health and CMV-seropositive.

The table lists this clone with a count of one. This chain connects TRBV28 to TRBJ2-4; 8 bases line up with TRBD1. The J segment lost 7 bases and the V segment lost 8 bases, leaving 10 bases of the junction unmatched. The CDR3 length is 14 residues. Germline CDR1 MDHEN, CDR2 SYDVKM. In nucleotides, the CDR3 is TGTGCCAGCGCCCCAGGGGGCACGAGGAACATTCAGTACTTC. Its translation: CASAPGGTRNIQYF. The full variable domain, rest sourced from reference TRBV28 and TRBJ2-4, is DVKVTQSSRYLVKRTGEKVFLECVQDMDHENMFWYRQDPGLGLRLIYFSYDVKMKEKGDIPEGYSVSREKKERFSLILESASTNQTSMYLCASAPGGTRNIQYFGAGTRLSVL.

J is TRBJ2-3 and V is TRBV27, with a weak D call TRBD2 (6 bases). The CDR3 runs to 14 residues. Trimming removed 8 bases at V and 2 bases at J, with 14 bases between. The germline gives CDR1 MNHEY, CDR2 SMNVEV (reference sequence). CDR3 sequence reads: CASCRGTATDTQYF. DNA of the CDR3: TGTGCCAGCTGCCGCGGGACGGCCACAGATACGCAGTATTTT.

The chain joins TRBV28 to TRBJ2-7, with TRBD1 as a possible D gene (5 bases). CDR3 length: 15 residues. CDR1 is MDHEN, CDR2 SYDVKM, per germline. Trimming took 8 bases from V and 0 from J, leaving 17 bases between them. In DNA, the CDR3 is TGTGCCAGCGCGACAGCGACTGAGAGCTCCTACGAGCAGTACTTC. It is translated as CASATATESSYEQYF.

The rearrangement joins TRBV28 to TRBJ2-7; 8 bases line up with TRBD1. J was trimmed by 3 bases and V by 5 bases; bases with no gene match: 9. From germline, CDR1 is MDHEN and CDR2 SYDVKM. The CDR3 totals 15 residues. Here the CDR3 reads CASSPQDRDYYEQYF. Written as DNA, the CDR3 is TGTGCCAGCAGTCCTCAGGACAGGGATTACTACGAGCAGTACTTC.

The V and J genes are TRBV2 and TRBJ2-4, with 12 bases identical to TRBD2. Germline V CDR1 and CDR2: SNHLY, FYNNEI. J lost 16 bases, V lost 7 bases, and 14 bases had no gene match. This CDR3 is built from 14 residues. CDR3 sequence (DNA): TGTGCCAGCATAGTACTAGCGGGAGGTGGGGGGCAATACTTC. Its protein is CASIVLAGGGGQYF.

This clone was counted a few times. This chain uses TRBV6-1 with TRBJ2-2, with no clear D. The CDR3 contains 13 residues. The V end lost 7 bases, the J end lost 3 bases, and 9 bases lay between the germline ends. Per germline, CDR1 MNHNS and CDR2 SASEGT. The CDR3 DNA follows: TGTGCCAGCAACGGCGGAGACACCGGGGAGCTGTTTTTT. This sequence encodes CASNGGDTGELFF.

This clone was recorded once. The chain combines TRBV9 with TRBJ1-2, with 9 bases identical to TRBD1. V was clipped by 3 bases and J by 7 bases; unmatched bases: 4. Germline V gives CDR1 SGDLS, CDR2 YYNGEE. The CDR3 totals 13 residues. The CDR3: CASSEGQGTGYTF. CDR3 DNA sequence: TGTGCCAGCAGCGAGGGACAGGGTACTGGCTACACCTTC.

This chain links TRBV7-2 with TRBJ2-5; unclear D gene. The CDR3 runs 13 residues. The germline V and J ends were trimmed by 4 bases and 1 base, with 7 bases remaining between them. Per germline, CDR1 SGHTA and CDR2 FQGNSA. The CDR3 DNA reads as TGTGCCAGCAGCTCGATGAGCCAAGAGACCCAGTACTTC. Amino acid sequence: CASSSMSQETQYF.

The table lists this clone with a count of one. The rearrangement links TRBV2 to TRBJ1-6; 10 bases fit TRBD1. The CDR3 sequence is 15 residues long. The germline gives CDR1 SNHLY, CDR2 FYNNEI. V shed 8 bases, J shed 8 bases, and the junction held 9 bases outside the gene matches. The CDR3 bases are TGTGCCAGCCAACTCGGAGGGACAGGGGATTCACCCCTCCACTTT. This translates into CASQLGGTGDSPLHF.

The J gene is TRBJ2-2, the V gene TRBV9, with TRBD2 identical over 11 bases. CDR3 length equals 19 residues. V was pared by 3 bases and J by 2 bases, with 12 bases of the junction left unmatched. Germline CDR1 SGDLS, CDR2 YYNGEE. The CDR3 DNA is TGTGCCAGCAGCGGAATGACTAGCGGGAAATTGATTAACACCGGGGAGCTGTTTTTT. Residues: CASSGMTSGKLINTGELFF.

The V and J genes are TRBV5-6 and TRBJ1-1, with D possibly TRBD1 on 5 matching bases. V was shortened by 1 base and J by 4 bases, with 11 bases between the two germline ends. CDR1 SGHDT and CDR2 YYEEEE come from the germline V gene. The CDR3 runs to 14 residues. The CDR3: CASSLPDGATEAFF. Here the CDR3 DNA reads TGTGCCAGCAGCTTGCCGGATGGGGCCACTGAAGCTTTCTTT.

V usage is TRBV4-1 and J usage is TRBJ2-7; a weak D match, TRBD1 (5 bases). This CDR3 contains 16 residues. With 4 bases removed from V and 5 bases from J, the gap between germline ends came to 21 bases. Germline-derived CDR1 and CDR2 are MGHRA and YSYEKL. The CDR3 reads CASSPGPPVSGHEQYF. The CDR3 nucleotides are TGCGCCAGCAGCCCCGGACCCCCCGTTTCAGGGCACGAGCAGTACTTC.

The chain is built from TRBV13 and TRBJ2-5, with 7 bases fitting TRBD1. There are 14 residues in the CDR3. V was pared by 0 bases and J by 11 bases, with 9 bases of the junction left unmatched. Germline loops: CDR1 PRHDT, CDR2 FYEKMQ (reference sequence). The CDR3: CASSLGQGDSRQYF. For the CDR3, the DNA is TGTGCCAGCAGCTTAGGGCAGGGGGATTCGAGGCAGTACTTC.

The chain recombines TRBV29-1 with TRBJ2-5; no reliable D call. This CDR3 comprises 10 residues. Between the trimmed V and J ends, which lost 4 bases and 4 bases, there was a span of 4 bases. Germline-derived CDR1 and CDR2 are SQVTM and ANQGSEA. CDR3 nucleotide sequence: TGCAGCGTTGTTATAGAGACCCAGTACTTC. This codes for CSVVIETQYF.

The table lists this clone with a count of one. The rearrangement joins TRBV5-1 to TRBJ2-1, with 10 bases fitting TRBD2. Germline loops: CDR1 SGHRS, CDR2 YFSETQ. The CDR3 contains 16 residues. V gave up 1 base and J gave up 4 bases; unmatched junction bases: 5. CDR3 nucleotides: TGCGCCAGCAGCTTGTCGTCTAGCGGGAGTTACAATGAGCAGTTCTTC. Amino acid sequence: CASSLSSSGSYNEQFF. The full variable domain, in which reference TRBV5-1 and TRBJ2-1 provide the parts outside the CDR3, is KAGVTQTPRYLIKTRGQQVTLSCSPISGHRSVSWYQQTPGQGLQFLFEYFSETQRNKGNFPGRFSGRQFSNSRSEMNVSTLELGDSALYLCASSLSSSGSYNEQFFGPGTRLTVL.

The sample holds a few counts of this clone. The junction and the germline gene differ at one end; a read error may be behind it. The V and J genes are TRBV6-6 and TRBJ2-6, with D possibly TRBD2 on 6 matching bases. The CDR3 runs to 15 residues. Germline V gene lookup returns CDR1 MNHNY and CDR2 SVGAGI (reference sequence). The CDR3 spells CASSPRESGANGLTF. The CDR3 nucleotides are TGTGCCAGCAGCCCACGGGAGTCTGGGGCCAACGGCCTGACTTTC.

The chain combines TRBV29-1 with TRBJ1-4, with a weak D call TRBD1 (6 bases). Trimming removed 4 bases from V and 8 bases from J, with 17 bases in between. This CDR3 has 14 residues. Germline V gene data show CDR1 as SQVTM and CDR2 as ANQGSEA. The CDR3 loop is CSVAQQGILEKLFF. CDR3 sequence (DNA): TGCAGCGTTGCACAACAGGGTATTTTAGAAAAACTGTTTTTT.

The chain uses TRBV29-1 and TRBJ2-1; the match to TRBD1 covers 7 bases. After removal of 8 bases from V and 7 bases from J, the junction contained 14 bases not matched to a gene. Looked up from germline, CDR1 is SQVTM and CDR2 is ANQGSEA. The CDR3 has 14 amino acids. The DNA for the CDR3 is TGCAGCCTTAGGGTCGGGGCAGGGGGTAATGAGCAGTTCTTC. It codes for CSLRVGAGGNEQFF.

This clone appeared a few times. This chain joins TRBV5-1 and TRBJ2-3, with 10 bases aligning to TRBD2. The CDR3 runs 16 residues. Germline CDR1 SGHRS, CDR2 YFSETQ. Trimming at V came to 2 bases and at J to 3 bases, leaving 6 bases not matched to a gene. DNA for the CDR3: TGCGCCAGCAGCTTACAGCGGGAGGGCCCTACAGATACGCAGTATTTT. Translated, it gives CASSLQREGPTDTQYF. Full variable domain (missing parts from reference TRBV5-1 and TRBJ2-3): KAGVTQTPRYLIKTRGQQVTLSCSPISGHRSVSWYQQTPGQGLQFLFEYFSETQRNKGNFPGRFSGRQFSNSRSEMNVSTLELGDSALYLCASSLQREGPTDTQYFGPGTRLTVL.

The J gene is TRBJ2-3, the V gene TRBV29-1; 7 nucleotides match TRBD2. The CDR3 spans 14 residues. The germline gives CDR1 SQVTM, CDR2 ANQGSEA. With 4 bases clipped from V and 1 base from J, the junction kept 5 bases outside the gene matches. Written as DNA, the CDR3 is TGCAGCGTTGCATGGCTAGCGGGCACAGATACGCAGTATTTT. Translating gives CSVAWLAGTDTQYF.

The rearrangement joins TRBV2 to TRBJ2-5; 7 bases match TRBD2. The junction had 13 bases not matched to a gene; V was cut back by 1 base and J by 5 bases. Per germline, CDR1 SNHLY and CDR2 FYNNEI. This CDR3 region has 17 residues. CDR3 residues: CASSEGRQQGGAETQYF. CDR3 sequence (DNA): TGTGCCAGCAGTGAAGGGCGCCAGCAGGGAGGGGCGGAGACCCAGTACTTC.